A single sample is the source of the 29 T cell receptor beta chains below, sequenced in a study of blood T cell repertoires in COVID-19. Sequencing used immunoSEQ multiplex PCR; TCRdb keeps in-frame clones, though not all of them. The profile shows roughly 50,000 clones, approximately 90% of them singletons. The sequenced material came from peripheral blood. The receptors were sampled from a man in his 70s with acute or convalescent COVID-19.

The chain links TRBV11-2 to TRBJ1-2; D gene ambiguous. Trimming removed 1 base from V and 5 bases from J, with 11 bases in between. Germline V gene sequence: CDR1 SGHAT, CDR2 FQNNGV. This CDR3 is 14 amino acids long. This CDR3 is CASSLVGGSYGYTF. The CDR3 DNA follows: TGTGCCAGCAGCTTAGTCGGAGGATCATATGGCTACACCTTC. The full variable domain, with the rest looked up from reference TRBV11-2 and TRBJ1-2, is EAGVAQSPRYKIIEKRQSVAFWCNPISGHATLYWYQQILGQGPKLLIQFQNNGVVDDSQLPKDRFSAERLKGVDSTLKIQPAKLEDSAVYLCASSLVGGSYGYTFGSGTRLTVV.

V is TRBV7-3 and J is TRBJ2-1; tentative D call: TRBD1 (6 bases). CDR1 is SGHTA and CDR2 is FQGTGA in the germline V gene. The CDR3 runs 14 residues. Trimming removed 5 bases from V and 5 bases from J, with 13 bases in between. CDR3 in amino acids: CASSGSGTHNEQFF. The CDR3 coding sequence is TGTGCCAGCAGCGGGTCCGGGACACACAATGAGCAGTTCTTC.

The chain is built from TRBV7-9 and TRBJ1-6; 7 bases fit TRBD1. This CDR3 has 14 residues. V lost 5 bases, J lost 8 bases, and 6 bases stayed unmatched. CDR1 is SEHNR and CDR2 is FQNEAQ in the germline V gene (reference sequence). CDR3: CASSRQGKDSPLHF. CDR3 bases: TGTGCCAGCAGCCGACAGGGAAAGGATTCACCCCTCCACTTT.

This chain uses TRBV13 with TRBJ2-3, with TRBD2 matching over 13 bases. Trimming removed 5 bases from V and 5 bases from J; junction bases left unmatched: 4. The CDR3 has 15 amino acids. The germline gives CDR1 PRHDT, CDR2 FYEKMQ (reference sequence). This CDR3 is CASSPGLAGRDTQYF. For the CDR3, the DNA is TGTGCCAGCAGCCCGGGACTAGCGGGGCGAGATACGCAGTATTTT.

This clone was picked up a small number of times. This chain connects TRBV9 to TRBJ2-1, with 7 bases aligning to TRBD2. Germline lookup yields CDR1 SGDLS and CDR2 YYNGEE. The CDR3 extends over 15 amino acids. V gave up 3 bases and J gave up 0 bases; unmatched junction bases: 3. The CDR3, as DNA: TGTGCCAGCAGCGCTAGCGGAGCCTCCTACAATGAGCAGTTCTTC. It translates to CASSASGASYNEQFF. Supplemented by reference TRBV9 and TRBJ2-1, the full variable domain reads DSGVTQTPKHLITATGQRVTLRCSPRSGDLSVYWYQQSLDQGLQFLIQYYNGEERAKGNILERFSAQQFPDLHSELNLSSLELGDSALYFCASSASGASYNEQFFGPGTRLTVL.

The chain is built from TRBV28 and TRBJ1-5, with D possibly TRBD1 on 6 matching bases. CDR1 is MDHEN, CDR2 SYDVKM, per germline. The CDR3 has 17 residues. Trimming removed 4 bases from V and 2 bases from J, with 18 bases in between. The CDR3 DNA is TGTGCCAGCAGTTCCCACTTGACAGGTATGGGCAATCAGCCCCAGCATTTT. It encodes CASSSHLTGMGNQPQHF.

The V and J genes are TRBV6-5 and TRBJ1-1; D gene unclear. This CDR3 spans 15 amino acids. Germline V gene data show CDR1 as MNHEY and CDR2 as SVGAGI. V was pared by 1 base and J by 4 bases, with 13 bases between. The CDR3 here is CASSYYSLRGTEAFF. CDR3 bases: TGTGCCAGCAGTTACTATTCTTTAAGAGGCACTGAAGCTTTCTTT.

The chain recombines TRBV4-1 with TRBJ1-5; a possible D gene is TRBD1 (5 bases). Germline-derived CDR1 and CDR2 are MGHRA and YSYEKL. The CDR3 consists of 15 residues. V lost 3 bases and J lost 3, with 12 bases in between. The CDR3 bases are TGCGCCAGCAGCCAGTTAGACAGCACCAATCAGCCCCAGCATTTT. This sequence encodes CASSQLDSTNQPQHF.

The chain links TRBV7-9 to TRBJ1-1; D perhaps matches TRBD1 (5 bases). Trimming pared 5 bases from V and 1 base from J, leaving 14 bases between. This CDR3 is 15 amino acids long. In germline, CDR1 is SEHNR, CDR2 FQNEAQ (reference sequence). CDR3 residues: CASSRGAMQNTEAFF. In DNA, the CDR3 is TGTGCCAGCAGCAGGGGCGCCATGCAGAACACTGAAGCTTTCTTT.

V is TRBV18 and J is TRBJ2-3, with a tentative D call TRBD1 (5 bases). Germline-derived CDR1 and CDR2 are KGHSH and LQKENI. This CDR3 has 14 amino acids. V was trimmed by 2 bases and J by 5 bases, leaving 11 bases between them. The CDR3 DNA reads TGTGCCAGCTCACCAGGACACGGCGGAGATACGCAGTATTTT. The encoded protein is CASSPGHGGDTQYF.

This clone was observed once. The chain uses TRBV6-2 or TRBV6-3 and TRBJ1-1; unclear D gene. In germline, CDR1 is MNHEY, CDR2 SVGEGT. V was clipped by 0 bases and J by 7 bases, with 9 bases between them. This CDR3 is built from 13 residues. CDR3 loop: CASSYSTGYEAFF. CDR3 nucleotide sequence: TGTGCCAGCAGTTACTCGACGGGATATGAAGCTTTCTTT.

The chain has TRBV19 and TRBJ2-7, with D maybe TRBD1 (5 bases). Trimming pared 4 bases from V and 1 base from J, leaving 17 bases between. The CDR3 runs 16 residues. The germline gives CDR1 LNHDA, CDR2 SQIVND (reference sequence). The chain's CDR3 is CASSRLSGAASYEQYF. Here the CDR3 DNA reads TGTGCCAGTAGTAGACTTTCTGGGGCGGCGTCCTACGAGCAGTACTTC.

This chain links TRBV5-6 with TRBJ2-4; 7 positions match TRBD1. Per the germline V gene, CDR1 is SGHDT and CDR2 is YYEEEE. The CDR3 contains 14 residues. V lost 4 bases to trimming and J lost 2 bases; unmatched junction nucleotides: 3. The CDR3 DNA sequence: TGTGCCAGCAGCGCAGGGGGAACCAAAAACATTCAGTACTTC. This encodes CASSAGGTKNIQYF.

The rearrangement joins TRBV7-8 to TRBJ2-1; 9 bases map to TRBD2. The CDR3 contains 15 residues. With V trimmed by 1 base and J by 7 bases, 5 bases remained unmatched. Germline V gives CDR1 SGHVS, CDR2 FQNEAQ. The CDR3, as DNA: TGTGCCAGCAGCTTAGTACTAGCGGGTAGAAATGAGCAGTTCTTC. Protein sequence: CASSLVLAGRNEQFF.

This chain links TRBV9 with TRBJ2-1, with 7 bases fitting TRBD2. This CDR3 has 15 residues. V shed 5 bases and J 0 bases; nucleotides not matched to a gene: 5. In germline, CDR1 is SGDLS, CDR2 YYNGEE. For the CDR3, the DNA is TGTGCCAGCAGGGCTAGCGGCAGCTCCTACAATGAGCAGTTCTTC. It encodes CASRASGSSYNEQFF.

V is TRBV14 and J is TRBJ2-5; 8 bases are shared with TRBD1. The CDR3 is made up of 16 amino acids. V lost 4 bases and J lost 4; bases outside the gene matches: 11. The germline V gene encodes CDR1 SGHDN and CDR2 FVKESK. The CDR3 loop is CASSLLGTGVIETQYF. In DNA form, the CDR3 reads TGTGCCAGCAGCCTATTAGGGACAGGTGTAATAGAGACCCAGTACTTC. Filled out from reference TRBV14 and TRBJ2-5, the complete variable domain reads EAGVTQFPSHSVIEKGQTVTLRCDPISGHDNLYWYRRVMGKEIKFLLHFVKESKQDESGMPNNRFLAERTGGTYSTLKVQPAELEDSGVYFCASSLLGTGVIETQYFGPGTRLLVL.

CDR3 sequence reads: CASRIRSGDCHSPLHF. The CDR3 bases are TGTGCAAGTCGAATCCGATCGGGGGACTGTCATTCACCCCTCCACTTT. V gene TRBV12-2 combines with J gene TRBJ1-6. TRBV12-2 is listed as a pseudogene. CDR3 length: 16 residues.

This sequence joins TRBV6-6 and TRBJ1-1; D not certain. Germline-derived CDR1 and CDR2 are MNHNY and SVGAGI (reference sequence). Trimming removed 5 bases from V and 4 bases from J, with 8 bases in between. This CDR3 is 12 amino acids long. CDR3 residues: CASSRLGTEAFF. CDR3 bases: TGTGCCAGCAGTCGCCTCGGCACTGAAGCTTTCTTT.

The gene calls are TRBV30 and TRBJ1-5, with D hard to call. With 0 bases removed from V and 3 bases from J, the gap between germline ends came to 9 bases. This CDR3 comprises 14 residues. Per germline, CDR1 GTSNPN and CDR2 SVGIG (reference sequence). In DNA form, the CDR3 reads TGTGCCTGGAGTGTGAGTGGTCTCAATCAGCCCCAGCATTTT. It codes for CAWSVSGLNQPQHF.

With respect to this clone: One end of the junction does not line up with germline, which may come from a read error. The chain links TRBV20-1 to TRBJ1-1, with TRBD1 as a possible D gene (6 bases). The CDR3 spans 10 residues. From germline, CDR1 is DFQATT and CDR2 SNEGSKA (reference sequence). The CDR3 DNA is TGCAGTGCTGAAGACAGGTCGCCTCTATTT. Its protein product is CSAEDRSPLF.

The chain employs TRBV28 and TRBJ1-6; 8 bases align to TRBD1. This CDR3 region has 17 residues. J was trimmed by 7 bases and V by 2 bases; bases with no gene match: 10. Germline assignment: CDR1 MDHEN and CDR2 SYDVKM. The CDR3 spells CASSLPARTGRNSPLHF. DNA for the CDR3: TGTGCCAGCAGTTTACCCGCCCGGACAGGGAGAAATTCACCCCTCCACTTT.

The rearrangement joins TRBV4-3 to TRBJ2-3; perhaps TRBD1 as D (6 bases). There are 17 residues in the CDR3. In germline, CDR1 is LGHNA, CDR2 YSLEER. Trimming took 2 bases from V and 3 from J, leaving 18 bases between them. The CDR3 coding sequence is TGCGCCAGCAGCCAACAATTCAGGGGTCACTTTACAGATACGCAGTATTTT. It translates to CASSQQFRGHFTDTQYF.

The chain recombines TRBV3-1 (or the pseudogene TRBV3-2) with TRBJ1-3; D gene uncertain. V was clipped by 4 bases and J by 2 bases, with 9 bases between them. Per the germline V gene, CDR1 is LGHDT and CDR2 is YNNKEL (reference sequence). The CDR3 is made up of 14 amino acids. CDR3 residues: CASSPDWAGNTIYF. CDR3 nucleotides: TGTGCCAGCAGCCCTGACTGGGCTGGAAACACCATATATTTT.

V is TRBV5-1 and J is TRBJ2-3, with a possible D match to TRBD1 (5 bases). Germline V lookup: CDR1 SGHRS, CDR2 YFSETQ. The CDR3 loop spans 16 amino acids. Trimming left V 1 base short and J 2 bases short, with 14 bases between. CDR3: CASSLYTGPFTDTQYF. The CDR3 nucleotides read TGCGCCAGCAGCTTGTATACAGGTCCTTTCACAGATACGCAGTATTTT.

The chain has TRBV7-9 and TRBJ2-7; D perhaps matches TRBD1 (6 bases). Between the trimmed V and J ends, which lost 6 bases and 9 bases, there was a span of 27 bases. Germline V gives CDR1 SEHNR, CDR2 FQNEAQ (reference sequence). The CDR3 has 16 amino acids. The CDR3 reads CASSPPWTDLRAWQYF. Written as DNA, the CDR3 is TGTGCCAGCAGTCCCCCTTGGACAGATCTACGAGCTTGGCAGTACTTC.

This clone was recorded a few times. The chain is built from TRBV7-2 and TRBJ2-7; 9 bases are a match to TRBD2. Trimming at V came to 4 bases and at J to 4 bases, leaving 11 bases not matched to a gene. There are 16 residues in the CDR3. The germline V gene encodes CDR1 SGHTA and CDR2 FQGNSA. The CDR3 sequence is CASSSPRREGKYEQYF. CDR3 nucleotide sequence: TGTGCCAGCAGCTCCCCCCGGCGGGAGGGCAAATACGAGCAGTACTTC.

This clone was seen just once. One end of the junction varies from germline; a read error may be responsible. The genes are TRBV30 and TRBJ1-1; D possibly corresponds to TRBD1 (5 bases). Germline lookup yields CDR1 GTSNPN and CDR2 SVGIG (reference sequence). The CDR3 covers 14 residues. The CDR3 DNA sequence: TGTGCCTGGAGTGTAAGTGGGGGGAACCCTGAAGCTTTCTTT. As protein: CAWSVSGGNPEAFF.

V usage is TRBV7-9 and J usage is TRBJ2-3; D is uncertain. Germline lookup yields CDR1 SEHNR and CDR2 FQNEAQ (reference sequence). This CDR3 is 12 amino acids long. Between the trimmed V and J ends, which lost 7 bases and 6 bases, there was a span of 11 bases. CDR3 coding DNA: TGTGCCAGCACCCCCTATTCTGATACGCAGTATTTT. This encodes CASTPYSDTQYF.

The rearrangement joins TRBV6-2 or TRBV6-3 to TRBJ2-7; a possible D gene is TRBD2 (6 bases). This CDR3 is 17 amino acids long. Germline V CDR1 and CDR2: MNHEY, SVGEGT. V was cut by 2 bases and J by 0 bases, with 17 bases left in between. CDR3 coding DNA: TGTGCCAGCAGTTACGGTAATGCGGGAACGCACTCCTACGAGCAGTACTTC. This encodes CASSYGNAGTHSYEQYF.